This entry describes one T cell receptor (beta chain). Germline CDR1 and CDR2: SNHLY and FYNNEI. This CDR3 spans 16 amino acids. With 6 bases clipped from V and 3 bases from J, the junction kept 6 bases outside the gene matches. Libraries were prepared by immunoSEQ multiplex PCR; TCRdb keeps only in-frame clonotypes and omits some of them. Found here are 70,000 or so clones, 94% of them singletons; the top ten hold 6.2%. The data were obtained in a study of control samples from healthy donors and cancer patients. The V gene is TRBV2, the J gene TRBJ1-4; TRBD1 aligns across 11 bases. The sequenced sample was blood. This sequence was found in a middle-aged woman in good health. The CDR3 reads CASRRGTGGPNEKLFF. DNA for the CDR3: TGTGCCAGCAGGAGGGGGACAGGGGGACCTAATGAAAAACTGTTTTTT. Variable domain in full (rest from reference TRBV2 and TRBJ1-4): EPEVTQTPSHQVTQMGQEVILRCVPISNHLYFYWYRQILGQKVEFLVSFYNNEISEKSEIFDDQFSVERPDGSNFTLKIRSTKLEDSAMYFCASRRGTGGPNEKLFFGSGTQLSVL.